Detailed here is one T cell receptor beta chain. The target antigen is unknown. The sample belongs to a study of blood T cells in healthy people across ages. Broader study findings: Comparison with aged donors showed that long-lived donors had more naive CD4+ cells and higher diversity.

The germline V gene encodes CDR1 SGHRS and CDR2 YFSETQ. Trimming stripped 1 base from V and 11 bases from J, with 15 bases between. CDR3 length: 13 amino acids. The authors ran a second PCR of roughly 6 to 12 cycles using a sample-barcoded 5' primer and a J-beta primer mix. Each CDR3 protein is one row after TCRdb ran MiXCR on the 5' RACE reads. The table lists more than 800,000 distinct CDR3 sequences, under 45% of them singletons. Sequenced material: blood. The sequence came from a woman aged 60-75 years in good health. This chain uses TRBV5-1 with TRBJ2-5; no firm D call. The DNA for the CDR3 is TGCGCCAGCAGCTTGACAGCTTTCAATGAGCAGTACTTC. Protein product: CASSLTAFNEQYF. The entire variable domain, with the rest obtained from reference TRBV5-1 and TRBJ2-5, is as follows: KAGVTQTPRYLIKTRGQQVTLSCSPISGHRSVSWYQQTPGQGLQFLFEYFSETQRNKGNFPGRFSGRQFSNSRSEMNVSTLELGDSALYLCASSLTAFNEQYFGPGTRLLVL.